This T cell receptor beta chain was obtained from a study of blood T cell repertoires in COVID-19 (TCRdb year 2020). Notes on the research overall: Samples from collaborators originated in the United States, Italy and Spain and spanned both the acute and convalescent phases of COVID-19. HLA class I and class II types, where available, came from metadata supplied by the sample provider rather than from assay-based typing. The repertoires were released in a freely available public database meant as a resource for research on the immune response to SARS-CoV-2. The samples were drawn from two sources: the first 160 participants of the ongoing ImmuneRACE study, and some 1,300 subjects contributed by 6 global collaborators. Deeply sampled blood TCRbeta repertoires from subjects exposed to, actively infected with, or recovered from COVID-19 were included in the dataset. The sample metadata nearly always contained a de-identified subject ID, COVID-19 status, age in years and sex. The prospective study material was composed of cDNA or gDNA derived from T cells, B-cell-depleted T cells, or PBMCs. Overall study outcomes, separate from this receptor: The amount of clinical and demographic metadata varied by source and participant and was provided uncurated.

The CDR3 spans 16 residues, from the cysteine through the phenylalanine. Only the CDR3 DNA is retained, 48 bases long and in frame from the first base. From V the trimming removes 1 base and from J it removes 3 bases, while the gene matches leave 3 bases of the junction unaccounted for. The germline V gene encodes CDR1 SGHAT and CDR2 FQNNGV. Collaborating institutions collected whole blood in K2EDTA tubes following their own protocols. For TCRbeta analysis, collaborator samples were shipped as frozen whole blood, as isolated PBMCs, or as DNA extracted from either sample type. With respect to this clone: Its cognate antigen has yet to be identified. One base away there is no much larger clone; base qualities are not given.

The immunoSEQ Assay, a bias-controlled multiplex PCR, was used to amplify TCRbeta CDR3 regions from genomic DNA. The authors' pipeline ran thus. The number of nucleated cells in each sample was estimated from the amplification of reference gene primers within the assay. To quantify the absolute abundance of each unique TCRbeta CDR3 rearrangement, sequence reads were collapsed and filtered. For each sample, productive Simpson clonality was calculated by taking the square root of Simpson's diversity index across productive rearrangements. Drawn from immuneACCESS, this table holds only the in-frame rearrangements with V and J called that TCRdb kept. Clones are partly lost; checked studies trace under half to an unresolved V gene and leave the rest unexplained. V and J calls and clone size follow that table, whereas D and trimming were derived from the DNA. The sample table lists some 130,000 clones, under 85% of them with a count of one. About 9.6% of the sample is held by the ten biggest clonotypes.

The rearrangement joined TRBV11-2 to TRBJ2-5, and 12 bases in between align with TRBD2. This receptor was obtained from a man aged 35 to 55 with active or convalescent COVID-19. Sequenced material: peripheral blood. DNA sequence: TGTGCCAGCAGCTTAGGTCTAGCGGGGGGGAAAGAGACCCAGTACTTC. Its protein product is CASSLGLAGGKETQYF. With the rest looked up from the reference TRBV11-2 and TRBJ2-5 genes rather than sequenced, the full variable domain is EAGVAQSPRYKIIEKRQSVAFWCNPISGHATLYWYQQILGQGPKLLIQFQNNGVVDDSQLPKDRFSAERLKGVDSTLKIQPAKLEDSAVYLCASSLGLAGGKETQYFGPGTRLLVL.